Listed below are T cell receptor beta chains from one sample, sequenced in a study of T cells in Graves' hyperthyroidism and ophthalmopathy. TCRdb recomputed calls from the multiplex PCR reads with MiXCR, one row per CDR3 protein. The sample lists about 590,000 distinct CDR3 sequences; around 14% were seen once. Sequenced: blood. The source is a woman younger than 45 with Graves' hyperthyroidism. CDR3s leave out the opening cysteine and the closing phenylalanine or tryptophan. The order of the fields is V gene, J gene, CDR3 protein.

V gene: TRBV7-9
J gene: TRBJ2-1
CDR3 protein: ASSQNRLAGGYNEQF

V gene: TRBV27
J gene: TRBJ2-3
CDR3 protein: ASSFAAGVGTDTQY

V gene: TRBV30
J gene: TRBJ1-5
CDR3 protein: AWSVQGGNNQPQH

V gene: TRBV7-9
J gene: TRBJ2-3
CDR3 protein: ASSLKGASVPGTDTQY

V gene: TRBV29-1
J gene: TRBJ2-3
CDR3 protein: SVETLFPLAGVSTDTQY

V gene: TRBV3-1
J gene: TRBJ2-1
CDR3 protein: ASSHGAGGWSYNEQF

V gene: TRBV28
J gene: TRBJ1-2
CDR3 protein: ASSLWESGYT

V gene: TRBV5-1
J gene: TRBJ2-5
CDR3 protein: ASSLAQGAPETQY

V gene: TRBV7-2
J gene: TRBJ2-3
CDR3 protein: ASRGYTQY

V gene: TRBV7-6
J gene: TRBJ2-5
CDR3 protein: ASSRQTSGSSETQY

V gene: TRBV3-1
J gene: TRBJ1-5
CDR3 protein: ASSQASSNQPQH

V gene: TRBV4-1
J gene: TRBJ1-2
CDR3 protein: ASSQGKEGYGYT

V gene: TRBV19
J gene: TRBJ1-1
CDR3 protein: ASERQGEAF

V gene: TRBV28
J gene: TRBJ1-1
CDR3 protein: ASSSNPYRRVI

V gene: TRBV7-9
J gene: TRBJ2-3
CDR3 protein: ASRADRLTDTQY

V gene: TRBV6-1
J gene: TRBJ2-7
CDR3 protein: ASSSFLQRYYEQY

V gene: TRBV3-1
J gene: TRBJ2-5
CDR3 protein: ASSQVHPSGRARGRETQY

V gene: TRBV7-8
J gene: TRBJ2-1
CDR3 protein: ASSFGGLAGGLNEQF

V gene: TRBV3-1
J gene: TRBJ1-2
CDR3 protein: ASTQGPTGYGYT

V gene: TRBV30
J gene: TRBJ1-1
CDR3 protein: AWSGRGGWSTEAF

V gene: TRBV5-1
J gene: TRBJ2-7
CDR3 protein: ASSIDRREQY

V gene: TRBV4-3
J gene: TRBJ1-2
CDR3 protein: ASSQGTGDNYGYT

V gene: TRBV29-1
J gene: TRBJ2-7
CDR3 protein: SVGGQGTNTYEQY

V gene: TRBV11-2
J gene: TRBJ2-7
CDR3 protein: ASSQNSGVFYEQY

V gene: TRBV27
J gene: TRBJ2-5
CDR3 protein: ASSWYRRETQY

V gene: TRBV14
J gene: TRBJ2-2
CDR3 protein: ASTSWGSGELF

V gene: TRBV5-1
J gene: TRBJ2-2
CDR3 protein: ASSFVAGGPNTGELF

V gene: TRBV5-1
J gene: TRBJ2-4
CDR3 protein: ASSFTDSNIQY

V gene: TRBV7-2
J gene: TRBJ1-1
CDR3 protein: ASSLGGLIGTEAF

V gene: TRBV3-1
J gene: TRBJ2-1
CDR3 protein: ASSQTSIYNEQF

V gene: TRBV28
J gene: TRBJ2-2
CDR3 protein: ASRTVGTGELF

V gene: TRBV5-1
J gene: TRBJ2-7
CDR3 protein: ASSLEVGPGYREQY

V gene: TRBV30
J gene: TRBJ2-7
CDR3 protein: AWALAGANYEQY

V gene: TRBV28
J gene: TRBJ2-3
CDR3 protein: ASTTRTSGRAADTQY

V gene: TRBV7-3
J gene: TRBJ2-3
CDR3 protein: ASSQVAGRVTDTQY

V gene: TRBV6-2/TRBV6-3
J gene: TRBJ2-7
CDR3 protein: ASSNSRLFAYEQY

V gene: TRBV7-2
J gene: TRBJ2-1
CDR3 protein: ASSRMTAQYNEQF

V gene: TRBV2
J gene: TRBJ2-7
CDR3 protein: ASSDHTSGSDEQY

V gene: TRBV20-1
J gene: TRBJ2-3
CDR3 protein: SARGGPLGDTQY

V gene: TRBV3-1
J gene: TRBJ2-7
CDR3 protein: ASSQDPRGLYEQY

V gene: TRBV14
J gene: TRBJ1-2
CDR3 protein: ASSQEADWLLGYT